These T cell receptor beta chains were read from a single sample in a study of persistence of HIV-infected CD4 T cells. Clones were sequenced by immunoSEQ multiplex PCR, and TCRdb holds only the in-frame ones, with some missing. The sample has about 51,000 clones; just under 90% are singletons. Their target antigens are unknown. The sample was CD4+ T cells sorted from PBMCs after 18-hour stimulation, taken from a patient who received antiretroviral therapy. All receptors come from an adult woman with HIV who was CMV-seropositive. CDR3s include the opening cysteine and the closing phenylalanine or tryptophan. The D gene is left open where the match is weak. Clone size is given for some rows only: seen once, a few or many times, or a class if the clone is expanded.

TRBV4-1,.,.,14,TRBJ1-2,CASSQGSTVGGYTF,TGCGCCAGCAGCCAAGGTTCAACGGTCGGTGGCTACACCTTC
TRBV30,TRBD2,.,15,TRBJ2-1,CAWSEGAGGYNEQFF,TGTGCCTGGAGTGAAGGAGCGGGGGGTTACAATGAGCAGTTCTTC
TRBV2,TRBD1,.,13,TRBJ1-2,CASSSDRVKGYTF,TGTGCCAGCAGTTCGGACAGGGTAAAGGGCTACACCTTC
TRBV29-1,.,.,10,TRBJ1-2,CSVEAYGYTF,TGCAGCGTTGAAGCCTATGGCTACACCTTC
TRBV15,.,few,15,TRBJ2-7,CATSSHRETVYEQYF,TGTGCCACCAGCTCCCACAGGGAAACCGTCTACGAGCAGTACTTC
TRBV9,TRBD1,.,18,TRBJ1-6,CASSSPPGTGSLRSPLHF,TGTGCCAGCAGCTCCCCGCCCGGGACAGGGTCCCTTCGATCACCCCTCCACTTT
TRBV4-3,TRBD1,few,14,TRBJ1-2,CASSQDGTGLGYTF,TGCGCCAGCAGCCAAGATGGGACAGGATTAGGCTACACCTTC
TRBV24-1,.,.,15,TRBJ1-3,CATSQAGLSGNTIYF,TGTGCCACAAGTCAGGCCGGGCTTTCTGGAAACACCATATATTTT
TRBV25-1,.,.,17,TRBJ1-2,CASSELGSAGAYYGYTF,TGTGCCAGCAGTGAATTGGGTTCGGCAGGGGCTTACTATGGCTACACCTTC
TRBV24-1,.,.,15,TRBJ2-5,CATSDLQGRKETQYF,TGTGCCACCAGTGATTTGCAGGGGAGGAAAGAGACCCAGTACTTC
TRBV5-3,.,.,15,TRBJ1-5,CARIPQWTENQPQHF,TGTGCCAGAATACCTCAGTGGACAGAAAATCAGCCCCAGCATTTT
TRBV4-3,.,.,15,TRBJ1-2,CASSQDARPTYGYTF,TGCGCCAGCAGCCAAGATGCCAGGCCGACTTATGGCTACACCTTC
TRBV29-1,TRBD2,.,15,TRBJ2-3,CSVAVAGVRSDTQYF,TGCAGCGTTGCGGTAGCGGGGGTTCGTTCAGATACGCAGTATTTT
TRBV4-3,.,.,18,TRBJ2-1,CASSQNPHSGNSYNEQFF,TGCGCCAGCAGCCAAAATCCCCACAGCGGCAACTCCTACAATGAGCAGTTCTTC
TRBV7-2,TRBD2,.,15,TRBJ2-7,CASSLKTIGGNEQYF,TGTGCCAGCAGCTTAAAGACCATCGGGGGGAACGAGCAGTACTTC
TRBV6-5,TRBD1,.,13,TRBJ1-2,CASSDRDRGAGTF,TGTGCCAGCAGCGACCGGGACAGGGGAGCAGGGACCTTC
TRBV5-1,.,.,15,TRBJ2-7,CASSLTLTGSYEQYF,TGCGCCAGCAGCTTGACTCTGACGGGGTCCTACGAGCAGTACTTC
TRBV5-1,.,.,15,TRBJ2-2,CASSPLQGNTGELFF,TGCGCCAGCAGCCCGTTACAGGGGAACACCGGGGAGCTGTTTTTT
TRBV5-1,.,.,13,TRBJ2-2,CASTRHEAGELFF,TGCGCCAGCACCCGTCACGAAGCCGGGGAGCTGTTTTTT
TRBV5-5,.,.,15,TRBJ1-2,CASSTSDWERYGYTF,TGTGCCAGCAGCACGTCTGACTGGGAACGCTATGGCTACACCTTC
TRBV3-1/TRBV3-2,.,.,13,TRBJ1-1,CASSQGQNTEAFF,TGTGCCAGCAGCCAAGGACAGAACACTGAAGCTTTCTTT
TRBV2,.,.,15,TRBJ2-1,CASSDGTVDWDEQFF,TGTGCCAGCAGTGACGGGACGGTGGATTGGGATGAGCAGTTCTTC
TRBV10-3,TRBD1,.,15,TRBJ2-1,CAISGTGGASFEQFF,TGTGCCATCAGTGGAACAGGGGGCGCTTCGTTTGAGCAGTTCTTC
TRBV24-1,.,.,13,TRBJ1-5,CATSDSIHQPQHF,TGTGCCACCAGTGATTCCATCCATCAGCCCCAGCATTTT
TRBV19,.,.,12,TRBJ2-1,CASSRVDNEQFF,TGTGCCAGTAGTAGAGTGGACAATGAGCAGTTCTTC
TRBV6-5,.,.,13,TRBJ1-1,CASRGVGNTEAFF,TGTGCCAGCAGGGGGGTGGGGAACACTGAAGCTTTCTTT
TRBV24-1,TRBD1,once,19,TRBJ1-1,CATSPRGSPGGQGSTEAFF,TGTGCCACCAGCCCTAGGGGCTCTCCTGGGGGACAGGGGAGCACTGAAGCTTTCTTT
TRBV4-3,.,.,15,TRBJ2-1,CASSQGWTNYNEQFF,TGCGCCAGCAGCCAAGGCTGGACAAACTACAATGAGCAGTTCTTC
TRBV18,.,once,16,TRBJ1-1,CASSPPSGLGGTEAFF,TGTGCCAGCTCACCACCAAGTGGCTTGGGGGGCACTGAAGCTTTCTTT
TRBV7-8,.,once,17,TRBJ1-2,CASSLSPADTGGYGYTF,TGTGCCAGCAGCTTATCACCAGCAGACACGGGAGGCTATGGCTACACCTTC
TRBV7-9,.,.,14,TRBJ2-5,CASTWTDGQETQYF,TGTGCCAGCACCTGGACGGACGGCCAAGAGACCCAGTACTTC
TRBV3-1/TRBV3-2,.,.,15,TRBJ1-2,CASSLRTAPNYGYTF,TGTGCCAGCAGCCTCCGGACAGCCCCTAACTATGGCTACACCTTC
TRBV14,.,.,14,TRBJ1-3,CASSQGYRGNTIYF,TGTGCCAGCAGCCAAGGTTACAGGGGAAACACCATATATTTT
TRBV3-1/TRBV3-2,.,.,12,TRBJ2-3,CASSRGTDTQYF,TGTGCCAGCAGCCGGGGTACTGATACGCAGTATTTT
TRBV4-1,.,.,16,TRBJ1-2,CASSQDQDSFNYGYTF,TGCGCCAGCAGCCAAGATCAGGACAGCTTTAACTATGGCTACACCTTC
TRBV4-1,TRBD2,.,16,TRBJ2-1,CASSQPLAGGGNEQFF,TGCGCCAGCAGCCAACCCTTAGCGGGGGGCGGGAATGAGCAGTTCTTC
TRBV5-1,.,.,11,TRBJ2-7,CASSGTYEQYF,TGCGCCAGCAGCGGGACCTACGAGCAGTACTTC
TRBV3-1/TRBV3-2,.,.,14,TRBJ1-2,CASSQGQGPYGYTF,TGTGCCAGCAGCCAAGGTCAGGGCCCCTATGGCTACACCTTC
TRBV4-1,.,few,16,TRBJ2-7,CASSQDLGANTYEQYF,TGCGCCAGCAGCCAAGATCTAGGGGCTAACACTTACGAGCAGTACTTC
TRBV3-1/TRBV3-2,.,.,17,TRBJ1-2,CASSQNRRSYSNYGYTF,TGTGCCAGCAGCCAAAACAGACGGAGTTATTCCAACTATGGCTACACCTTC
TRBV10-2,TRBD2,once,15,TRBJ2-2,CASSPGTPGGGELFF,TGCGCCAGCAGTCCCGGGACCCCGGGGGGCGGGGAGCTGTTTTTT
TRBV3-1/TRBV3-2,.,.,15,TRBJ1-2,CASSQAVGLDGGYTF,TGTGCCAGCAGCCAAGCGGTAGGGCTTGATGGGGGCTACACCTTC
TRBV6-2/TRBV6-3,TRBD1,.,17,TRBJ1-2,CASSFPRGGQGTHGYTF,TGTGCCAGCAGTTTCCCGAGAGGGGGACAGGGGACGCACGGCTACACCTTC
TRBV5-1,TRBD2,.,16,TRBJ2-1,CASSLGGTSGTNEQFF,TGCGCCAGCAGCTTGGGGGGGACTAGCGGAACGAATGAGCAGTTCTTC
TRBV30,.,.,12,TRBJ1-1,CAWSPRRTEAFF,TGTGCCTGGAGCCCGAGGAGGACTGAAGCTTTCTTT
TRBV6-5,.,.,15,TRBJ1-1,CASSSAKGRGVEAFF,TGTGCCAGCAGTTCCGCCAAGGGGCGCGGTGTGGAGGCTTTCTTT
TRBV7-2,TRBD2,.,16,TRBJ2-3,CASSLAMASGADTQYF,TGTGCCAGCAGCTTAGCGATGGCTAGCGGGGCAGATACGCAGTATTTT
TRBV7-6,TRBD1,.,15,TRBJ2-7,CASSLGGTVPGEQYF,TGTGCCAGCAGCTTAGGGGGGACAGTTCCGGGGGAGCAGTACTTC
TRBV6-5,.,.,13,TRBJ2-2,CASLLANTGELFF,TGTGCCAGCCTTCTGGCGAACACCGGGGAGCTGTTTTTT
TRBV7-6,TRBD1,once,18,TRBJ1-2,CASSLGSTGDIANYGYTF,TGTGCCAGCAGCTTAGGGTCGACAGGGGATATAGCTAACTATGGCTACACCTTC
TRBV7-8,TRBD2,once,16,TRBJ2-7,CASSSRSGRVSYEQYF,TGTGCCAGCAGCAGCAGGAGCGGGAGGGTGTCCTACGAGCAGTACTTC
TRBV3-1/TRBV3-2,.,.,15,TRBJ1-1,CASSQGAGVNTEAFF,TGTGCCAGCAGCCAAGGGGCAGGGGTGAACACTGAAGCTTTCTTT
TRBV27,.,.,16,TRBJ2-3,CASSFQGIQGTDTQYF,TGTGCCAGCAGTTTTCAAGGGATCCAAGGGACAGATACGCAGTATTTT